The 30 T cell receptor beta chains listed next were all sequenced from one sample in a study of T cells after posttransplantation cyclophosphamide. Sequencing was performed with immunoSEQ multiplex PCR; in TCRdb, only in-frame clones are kept and a portion is missing. The data show about 21,000 clones, around 85% seen once. Methotrexate plus calcineurin inhibitor accompanied controls' myeloablative marrow transplants; sampling was 1 year later. The source material was PBMCs, sampled around 53 weeks after allogeneic stem cell transplant with calcineurin inhibitor and methotrexate. The receptors originated from a female patient aged 30-39 years who received an allogeneic stem cell transplant from an unrelated donor, was CMV-positive, and had acute and chronic GVHD. Among the T cells, some may be from the graft donor.

The V call is TRBV5-1, the J call TRBJ2-7; 7 bases agree with TRBD1. This CDR3 comprises 14 residues. From germline, CDR1 is SGHRS and CDR2 YFSETQ. The junction had 4 bases not matched to a gene; V was cut back by 4 bases and J by 0 bases. The CDR3 region is CASSMTGPSYEQYF. CDR3 nucleotides: TGCGCCAGCAGCATGACAGGGCCCTCCTACGAGCAGTACTTC.

This chain links TRBV10-1 with TRBJ2-1; D is undetermined. The CDR3 is 13 residues long. V was pared by 6 bases and J by 0 bases, with 6 bases between. Germline CDR1 and CDR2: WNHNN and SYGVQD (reference sequence). The CDR3 here is CASSSGSYNEQFF. CDR3 DNA sequence: TGCGCCAGCAGCAGTGGCTCCTACAATGAGCAGTTCTTC.

The chain recombines TRBV6-5 with TRBJ1-1, with 8 bases matching TRBD1. Trimming removed 10 bases from V and 8 bases from J; junction bases left unmatched: 12. The CDR3 is 13 amino acids. The germline V gene encodes CDR1 MNHEY and CDR2 SVGAGI. CDR3 sequence: CATYGTGGLEAFF. In DNA, the CDR3 is TGTGCCACCTACGGGACAGGTGGGTTAGAAGCTTTCTTT.

The chain employs TRBV9 and TRBJ2-3, with 13 bases fitting TRBD2. Germline V gene lookup returns CDR1 SGDLS and CDR2 YYNGEE. The CDR3 consists of 19 residues. The trim removed 4 bases at V and 5 bases at J, leaving 16 bases unmatched. The CDR3 DNA reads TGTGCCAGCAGCTTAGAAGGGACTAGCGGGGTTGGAAGACAAGATACGCAGTATTTT. As protein: CASSLEGTSGVGRQDTQYF.

The CDR3 DNA reads TGCAGCGTTGGACGGGAGGCGACCACCGGGGAGCTGTTTTTT. Protein sequence: CSVGREATTGELFF. The chain has TRBV29-1 and TRBJ2-2; TRBD2 aligns across 7 bases. The germline gives CDR1 SQVTM, CDR2 ANQGSEA. The CDR3 sequence is 14 residues long. Trimming cost V 4 bases and J 4 bases; bases outside gene matches: 6.

This clone has just one count. The V gene is TRBV9, the J gene TRBJ2-2; D not certain. Per germline, CDR1 SGDLS and CDR2 YYNGEE. V lost 6 bases to trimming and J lost 0 bases, with 15 bases between them. The CDR3 sequence is 16 residues long. CDR3 coding DNA: TGTGCCAGCAACCAAGCTGTCTCTACGAACACCGGGGAGCTGTTTTTT. It yields the protein CASNQAVSTNTGELFF.

The V call is TRBV29-1, the J call TRBJ2-7, with D possibly being TRBD2 (5 bases). CDR1 is SQVTM and CDR2 is ANQGSEA in the germline V gene. Trimming shortened V by 3 bases and J by 6 bases, and 15 bases separated the two germline ends. The CDR3 extends over 13 amino acids. Here the CDR3 reads CSVDGWTGGEQYF. In DNA form, the CDR3 reads TGCAGCGTTGACGGTTGGACTGGCGGCGAGCAGTACTTC.

The chain couples TRBV7-6 to TRBJ2-5; maybe TRBD1 (6 bases). The DNA end is a closer match to TRBJ2-7, so the J assignment may be wrong. Germline CDR1 SGHVS, CDR2 FNYEAQ. The CDR3 is 14 amino acids. The CDR3 protein is CASSSASGDYEQYF. The CDR3 DNA sequence: TGTGCCAGCAGCTCCGCTTCAGGGGATTACGAGCAGTACTTC.

The chain combines TRBV29-1 with TRBJ2-7; 8 bases align to TRBD1. After removal of 7 bases from V and 3 bases from J, the junction contained 11 bases not matched to a gene. From germline, CDR1 is SQVTM and CDR2 ANQGSEA. This CDR3 spans 14 amino acids. The DNA for the CDR3 is TGCAGCGCCCGTGGGGGGACAGGATACTACGAGCAGTACTTC. This translates into CSARGGTGYYEQYF.

The gene calls are TRBV6-5 and TRBJ2-7; D may be TRBD2 (5 bases). The germline V gene encodes CDR1 MNHEY and CDR2 SVGAGI. CDR3 length: 13 amino acids. V was cut by 8 bases and J by 6 bases, with 17 bases left in between. The CDR3 protein is CASLREEGSEQYF. The CDR3 nucleotides are TGTGCCAGCCTTAGAGAGGAAGGGAGCGAGCAGTACTTC.

This chain joins TRBV29-1 and TRBJ1-2; 7 positions agree with TRBD1. The CDR3 length is 11 residues. The V and J ends lost 4 bases and 7 bases, in that order; junction bases with no gene match: 3. The germline V gene encodes CDR1 SQVTM and CDR2 ANQGSEA. CDR3 amino acids: CSVGDSPGYTF. In DNA form, the CDR3 reads TGCAGCGTTGGGGACAGCCCTGGCTACACCTTC.

The V and J genes are TRBV9 and TRBJ2-1; a weak D match, TRBD1 (6 bases). Looked up from germline, CDR1 is SGDLS and CDR2 is YYNGEE. The CDR3 is made up of 12 amino acids. V was pared by 4 bases and J by 13 bases, with 15 bases between. Here the CDR3 reads CASSPGTRDQFF. In nucleotides, the CDR3 is TGTGCCAGCAGCCCAGGGACACGTGATCAGTTCTTC.

The chain employs TRBV5-1 and TRBJ2-1; 9 nucleotides match TRBD2. Germline trimming cut 2 bases from V and 6 bases from J; bases unmatched to any gene: 0. The CDR3 is 13 residues long. From germline, CDR1 is SGHRS and CDR2 YFSETQ. CDR3 coding DNA: TGCGCCAGCAGCTTAGCGGGGGGCAATGAGCAGTTCTTC. Encoded protein: CASSLAGGNEQFF.

J is TRBJ2-1 and V is TRBV6-1; perhaps TRBD2 as D (5 bases). This CDR3 comprises 14 residues. The germline CDR1 and CDR2 sequences are MNHNS and SASEGT. V lost 10 bases, J lost 4 bases, and 17 bases lay in between. CDR3 in DNA: TGTGCCACCCATAGAGGGTCCCCTTACAATGAGCAGTTCTTC. Protein sequence: CATHRGSPYNEQFF.

The chain carries TRBV6-5 and TRBJ2-7; a weak D match, TRBD2 (5 bases). This CDR3 region has 13 residues. With 2 bases removed from V and 6 bases from J, the gap between germline ends came to 11 bases. Germline loops: CDR1 MNHEY, CDR2 SVGAGI. The CDR3 DNA follows: TGTGCCAGCAGTTACGGCCTAGAGGGCGAGCAGTACTTC. It is translated as CASSYGLEGEQYF.

The chain recombines TRBV27 with TRBJ2-6; 8 bases map to TRBD1. Germline values: CDR1 MNHEY, CDR2 SMNVEV (reference sequence). V was clipped by 6 bases and J by 0 bases; unmatched bases: 7. CDR3 size: 17 residues. The CDR3 sequence is CASSTRGLLSGANVLTF. CDR3 bases: TGTGCCAGCAGCACCAGGGGGCTTCTCTCTGGGGCCAACGTCCTGACTTTC. The full variable domain, in which reference TRBV27 and TRBJ2-6 provide the parts outside the CDR3, is EAQVTQNPRYLITVTGKKLTVTCSQNMNHEYMSWYRQDPGLGLRQIYYSMNVEVTDKGDVPEGYKVSRKEKRNFPLILESPSPNQTSLYFCASSTRGLLSGANVLTFGAGSRLTVL.

V usage is TRBV5-1 and J usage is TRBJ2-3, with D perhaps matching TRBD1 (6 bases). V gave up 1 base and J gave up 5 bases, with 8 bases separating them. The CDR3 is made up of 13 amino acids. Germline CDR1 and CDR2: SGHRS and YFSETQ. CDR3 coding DNA: TGCGCCAGCAGCTTGCAAGGGGGAGATACGCAGTATTTT. Encoded protein: CASSLQGGDTQYF.

The chain is built from TRBV4-1 and TRBJ2-7, with a possible D match to TRBD1 (6 bases). V lost 0 bases and J lost 3, with 15 bases in between. The CDR3 has 16 amino acids. Germline loops: CDR1 MGHRA, CDR2 YSYEKL. Written as DNA, the CDR3 is TGCGCCAGCAGCCAAGAACGCAGGGGCCAGGGCTACGAGCAGTACTTC. It is translated as CASSQERRGQGYEQYF.

The chain couples TRBV30 to TRBJ1-1; no definite D call. Germline V gene sequence: CDR1 GTSNPN, CDR2 SVGIG (reference sequence). V lost 4 bases, J lost 0 bases, and 9 bases lay in between. The CDR3 runs to 13 residues. CDR3 DNA sequence: TGTGCCTGGACGGTCTCACTGAACACTGAAGCTTTCTTT. Its translation is CAWTVSLNTEAFF.

The J gene is TRBJ1-2, the V gene TRBV7-2; D unresolved. The V end lost 5 bases, the J end lost 8 bases, and 15 bases lay between the germline ends. Germline V gene data show CDR1 as SGHTA and CDR2 as FQGNSA. The CDR3 covers 13 residues. As DNA, the CDR3 is TGTGCCAGCAGCCTACAGACCGTCGGAGGCTACACCTTC. Its protein product is CASSLQTVGGYTF.

The chain carries TRBV2 and TRBJ2-1, with a weak D call TRBD2 (5 bases). V gave up 7 bases and J gave up 5 bases, with 15 bases separating them. Germline values: CDR1 SNHLY, CDR2 FYNNEI. The CDR3 spans 14 residues. The DNA of the CDR3 is TGTGCCAGCACCAACGGGAACCTAAACAATGAGCAGTTCTTC. It codes for CASTNGNLNNEQFF.

The chain employs TRBV20-1 and TRBJ1-2; D unclear. V was pared by 5 bases and J by 3 bases, with 7 bases between. The CDR3 has 11 amino acids. CDR1 and CDR2 (germline): DFQATT, SNEGSKA (reference sequence). The CDR3 spells CSAVGDYGYTF. DNA for the CDR3: TGCAGTGCTGTCGGAGACTATGGCTACACCTTC.

This clone occurred a few times. The chain combines TRBV10-1 with TRBJ1-2, with no clear D. The CDR3 sequence is 13 residues long. Germline lookup yields CDR1 WNHNN and CDR2 SYGVQD (reference sequence). V was shortened by 0 bases and J by 13 bases, with 15 bases between the two germline ends. The CDR3 nucleotides read TGCGCCAGCAGTGAGTCACGGGGTTACGACTTCACCTTC. It codes for CASSESRGYDFTF.

This rearrangement joins TRBV9 to TRBJ1-2, with TRBD1 matching over 11 bases. Unmatched junction bases numbered 1, after V lost 2 bases and J lost 4 bases. CDR3 length: 14 amino acids. Per the germline V gene, CDR1 is SGDLS and CDR2 is YYNGEE. DNA of the CDR3: TGTGCCAGCAGCGTCGGGACAGGGGGCTATGGCTACACCTTC. Residues: CASSVGTGGYGYTF.

There are a few counts of this clone. The chain combines TRBV19 with TRBJ1-5, with a tentative D call TRBD1 (5 bases). Germline assignment: CDR1 LNHDA and CDR2 SQIVND (reference sequence). The length of the CDR3 is 13 residues. Between the trimmed V and J ends, which lost 9 bases and 1 base, there was a span of 10 bases. The chain's CDR3 is CARSRGSNQPQHF. CDR3 sequence (DNA): TGTGCCAGGTCACGGGGGAGCAATCAGCCCCAGCATTTT. The full variable domain, its missing parts supplied by reference TRBV19 and TRBJ1-5, is DGGITQSPKYLFRKEGQNVTLSCEQNLNHDAMYWYRQDPGQGLRLIYYSQIVNDFQKGDIAEGYSVSREKKESFPLTVTSAQKNPTAFYLCARSRGSNQPQHFGDGTRLSIL.

The chain joins TRBV5-1 to TRBJ2-5; 10 bases match TRBD2. The CDR3 runs to 16 residues. Germline assignment: CDR1 SGHRS and CDR2 YFSETQ. The J segment lost 3 bases and the V segment lost 5 bases, leaving 10 bases of the junction unmatched. CDR3 DNA sequence: TGCGCCAGCAGGCAGGGGGCAACTAGCGGGGAAGAGACCCAGTACTTC. Amino acid sequence: CASRQGATSGEETQYF. The full variable domain, rest sourced from reference TRBV5-1 and TRBJ2-5, is KAGVTQTPRYLIKTRGQQVTLSCSPISGHRSVSWYQQTPGQGLQFLFEYFSETQRNKGNFPGRFSGRQFSNSRSEMNVSTLELGDSALYLCASRQGATSGEETQYFGPGTRLLVL.

V and J are TRBV5-1 and TRBJ2-5; 7 bases line up with TRBD1. Germline V CDR1 and CDR2: SGHRS, YFSETQ. Unmatched junction bases numbered 5, after V lost 5 bases and J lost 4 bases. This CDR3 has 13 residues. CDR3 in DNA: TGCGCCAGCAGAAGGGACAGTCCAGAGACCCAGTACTTC. Translated, it gives CASRRDSPETQYF.

This clone was counted only a few times. V usage is TRBV10-3 and J usage is TRBJ2-7; TRBD1 is a possible D gene (6 bases). The germline V gene has CDR1 ENHRY and CDR2 SYGVKD. V gave up 4 bases and J gave up 5 bases, with 12 bases separating them. The CDR3 extends over 13 amino acids. CDR3 sequence reads: CAISVSPGDEQYF. The CDR3 DNA sequence: TGTGCCATCAGTGTTAGCCCAGGGGACGAGCAGTACTTC.

This chain uses TRBV4-1 with TRBJ2-1, with 8 bases fitting TRBD2. The CDR3 extends over 14 amino acids. Germline lookup yields CDR1 MGHRA and CDR2 YSYEKL. With 4 bases clipped from V and 16 bases from J, the junction kept 15 bases outside the gene matches. This CDR3 reads CASSLNLPGLEKFF. The CDR3 DNA is TGCGCCAGCAGCCTTAATCTCCCGGGACTAGAGAAATTCTTC.

The rearrangement links TRBV19 to TRBJ2-7; D is perhaps TRBD1 (5 bases). This CDR3 has 14 amino acids. Deletions cut 1 base from V and 2 bases from J, with 9 bases between. The V gene's germline CDR1 is LNHDA and CDR2 SQIVND (reference sequence). CDR3 residues: CASSIGGTTYEQYF. The CDR3 nucleotides are TGTGCCAGTAGTATAGGGGGCACAACCTACGAGCAGTACTTC.